This T cell receptor (beta chain) was recorded in a study of cytomegalovirus exposure and HLA in healthy donors. The PCR contained 60 Vbeta and 13 Jbeta primers. Per the study methods: Roughly 80 million unique TCR beta chains, 9 million to 11 million shared, were counted in a later analysis. Sequencing was performed with immunoSEQ multiplex PCR; in TCRdb, only in-frame clones are kept and a portion is missing. The DNA gave D and trimming, while V, J and clone size come from that table. The sample yields around 160,000 clones, nearly 80% seen once. A note on this clone: Its antigen is not identified.

General study findings and limits: For most subjects, TCR beta sequences were reported to predict HLA-A and HLA-B alleles with accuracy. HLA allele associations emerged for about 16,000 TCR beta sequences in a later analysis, at 0.05 false discovery rate. Associated with cytomegalovirus, according to the listing, were around 160 TCR beta chains.

Germline V CDR1 and CDR2: MNHNS, SASEGT. Trimming stripped 6 bases from V and 0 bases from J, with 12 bases between. This CDR3 has 15 residues. Sequencing used PBMCs. The J gene is TRBJ1-3, the V gene TRBV6-1; D is ambiguous. The clonotype comes from a middle-aged man in good health and CMV-seropositive. The CDR3 region is CASSYTTSSGNTIYF. Here the CDR3 DNA reads TGTGCCAGCAGCTATACGACTAGCTCTGGAAACACCATATATTTT.